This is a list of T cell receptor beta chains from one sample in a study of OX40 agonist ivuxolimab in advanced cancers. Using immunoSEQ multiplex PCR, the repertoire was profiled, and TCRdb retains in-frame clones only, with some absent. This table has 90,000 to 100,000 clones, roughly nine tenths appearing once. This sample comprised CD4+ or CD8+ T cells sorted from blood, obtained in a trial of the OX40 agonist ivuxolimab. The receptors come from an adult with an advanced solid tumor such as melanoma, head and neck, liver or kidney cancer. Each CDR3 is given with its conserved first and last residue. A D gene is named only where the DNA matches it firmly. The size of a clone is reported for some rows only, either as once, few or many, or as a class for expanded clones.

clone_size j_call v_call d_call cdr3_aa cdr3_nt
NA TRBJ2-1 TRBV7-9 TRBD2 CASSAREERWFF TGTGCCAGCAGCGCCCGGGAGGAACGTTGGTTCTTC
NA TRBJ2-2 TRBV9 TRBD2 CASSAAGTNTGELFF TGTGCCAGCAGCGCAGCGGGGACGAACACCGGGGAGCTGTTTTTT
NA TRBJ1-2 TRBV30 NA CASRVAGSIYGYTF TGTGCCTCCCGGGTAGCGGGGAGCATCTATGGCTACACCTTC
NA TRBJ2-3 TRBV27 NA CASSSLRSRDTQYF TGTGCCAGCAGTTCCCTTAGAAGTCGAGATACGCAGTATTTT
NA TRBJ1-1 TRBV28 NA CASREQGDTEAFF TGTGCCAGCAGGGAACAGGGAGACACTGAAGCTTTCTTT
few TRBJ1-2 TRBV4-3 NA CASSQGTAFNYGYTF TGCGCCAGCAGCCAAGGGACGGCATTCAACTATGGCTACACCTTC
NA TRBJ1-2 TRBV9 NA CASSRGGANYGYTF TGTGCCAGCAGCCGGGGGGGAGCTAACTATGGCTACACCTTC
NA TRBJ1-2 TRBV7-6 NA CASSLAQPGSSNYGYTF TGTGCCAGCAGCTTAGCGCAGCCGGGGAGTTCTAACTATGGCTACACCTTC
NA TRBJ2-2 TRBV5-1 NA CASSLSSNTGELFF TGCGCCAGCAGCTTGTCCTCGAACACCGGGGAGCTGTTTTTT
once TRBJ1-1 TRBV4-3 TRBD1 CASSQEGGSTEAFF TGCGCCAGCAGCCAAGAAGGGGGCAGCACTGAAGCTTTCTTT
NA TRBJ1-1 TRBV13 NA CASSFGTGAFF TGTGCCAGCAGCTTCGGGACGGGAGCTTTCTTT
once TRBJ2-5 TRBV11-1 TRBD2 CASSFPRLAGGGAQETQYF TGTGCCAGCAGCTTCCCCCGACTAGCGGGAGGGGGGGCCCAAGAGACCCAGTACTTC
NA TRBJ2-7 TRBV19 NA CASSIGMREGDEQYF TGTGCCAGTAGTATTGGGATGAGAGAGGGGGACGAGCAGTACTTC
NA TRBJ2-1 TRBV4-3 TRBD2 CASSQDLAGDPNEQFF TGCGCCAGCAGCCAAGATCTAGCGGGGGACCCCAATGAGCAGTTCTTC
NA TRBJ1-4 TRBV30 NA CAWSVYEKLFF TGTGCCTGGAGTGTATATGAAAAACTGTTTTTT
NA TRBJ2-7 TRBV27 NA CASTRKGTSSYEQYF TGTGCCAGCACCCGAAAGGGGACAAGCTCCTACGAGCAGTACTTC
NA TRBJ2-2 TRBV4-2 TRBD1 CASSQVSGQGNTGELFF TGTGCCAGCAGCCAAGTTTCGGGACAGGGGAACACCGGGGAGCTGTTTTTT
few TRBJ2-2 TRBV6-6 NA CASSRTSWNTGELFF TGTGCCAGCAGTCGTACTAGCTGGAACACCGGGGAGCTGTTTTTT
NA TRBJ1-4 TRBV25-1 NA CASSDPGPEKLFF TGTGCCAGCAGTGATCCTGGACCTGAAAAACTGTTTTTT
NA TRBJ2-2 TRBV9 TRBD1 CASSPGQALWELFF TGTGCCAGCAGTCCGGGACAGGCTCTCTGGGAGCTGTTTTTT
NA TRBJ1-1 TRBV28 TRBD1 CAGRGLPNTEAFF TGTGCCGGCAGGGGGCTCCCGAACACTGAAGCTTTCTTT
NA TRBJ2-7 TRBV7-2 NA CASSLAAGNYEQYF TGTGCCAGCAGCTTAGCGGCAGGAAACTACGAGCAGTACTTC